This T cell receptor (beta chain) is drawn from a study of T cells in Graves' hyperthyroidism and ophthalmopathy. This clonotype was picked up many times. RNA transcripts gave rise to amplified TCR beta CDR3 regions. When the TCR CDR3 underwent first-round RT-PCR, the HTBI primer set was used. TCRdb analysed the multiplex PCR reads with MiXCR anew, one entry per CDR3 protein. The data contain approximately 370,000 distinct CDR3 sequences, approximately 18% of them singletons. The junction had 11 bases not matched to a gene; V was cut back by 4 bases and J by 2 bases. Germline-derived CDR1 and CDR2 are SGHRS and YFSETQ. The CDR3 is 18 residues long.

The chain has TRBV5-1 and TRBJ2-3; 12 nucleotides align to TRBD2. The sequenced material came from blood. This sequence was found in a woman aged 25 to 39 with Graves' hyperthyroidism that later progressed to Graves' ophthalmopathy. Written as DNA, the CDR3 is TGCGCCAGCAGCGCCGTGACTAGCGGGAGTAGGCCCACAGATACGCAGTATTTT. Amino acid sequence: CASSAVTSGSRPTDTQYF.